This T cell receptor (beta chain) was found in a study of T cell responses to AZD1222 COVID-19 vaccine. Profiled with immunoSEQ multiplex PCR; TCRdb holds only in-frame clones, not every one. Among some 120,000 clones, approximately 84% were seen once, and the ten largest hold approximately 8.1%. This clone was seen once. The germline CDR1 and CDR2 sequences are SGHNT and YYREEE (reference sequence). The CDR3 is 13 residues long. Unmatched junction bases numbered 5, after V lost 4 bases and J lost 5 bases. The clonotype originates from an adult in good health. This sample comprised peripheral blood, obtained on day 0 of AZD1222 vaccination. V and J are TRBV5-4 and TRBJ1-1, with 7 nucleotides matching TRBD1. The CDR3 is CASSRQQGTEAFF. Written as DNA, the CDR3 is TGTGCCAGCAGCCGTCAACAGGGGACTGAAGCTTTCTTT.